These 28 T cell receptor beta chains came from one sample sequenced in a study of CD8+ T cells in alopecia areata. Sequencing used cDNA as its template, made by extracting RNA and reverse transcribing it. This table comes from immunoSEQ multiplex PCR, and its TCRdb copy is limited to in-frame clones, with some not included. This sample carries approximately 300,000 clones, none of them present only once. Sorting relied on CD4, CD8alpha, NKG2D, NKG2ACE and other markers applied to pooled cutaneous lymph node cells. Sequenced material: CD4+ T cells sorted from a lymph node. The receptors here all came from a C3H/HeJ mouse with alopecia areata. Strain MHC haplotype: H2-k.

This clone was counted a few times. Gene names and germline match the mouse. The sequenced fragment ends 4 residues before the CDR3 boundary, so the rest is inferred from the germline J gene. The chain employs TRBV5 and TRBJ2-7, with TRBD2 matching 10 bases. V shed 4 bases, J shed 2 bases, and the junction held 5 bases outside the gene matches. Germline V lookup: CDR1 LGHNA, CDR2 YNLKQL (reference sequence). The CDR3 sequence is 15 residues long. CDR3 loop: CASSLTGGRTYEQYF. The sequenced part of the CDR3 DNA is TGTGCCAGCAGCCTGACTGGGGGGAGGACCTAT.

This clone was counted at least ten times. Mouse germline and gene names are used. The CDR3 DNA, read in part, is TGCACCTGCAGTGCAGTAAACACCGGG. The encoded protein is CTCSAVNTG. The full CDR3 protein is CTCSAVNTGQLYF. This chain connects TRBV1 to TRBJ2-2; no clear D. The CDR3 goes on 4 residues after the read ends, and that part is filled in from the germline J gene. CDR3 length equals 13 residues. Trimming removed 1 base at V and 1 base at J, with 1 base between. Germline CDR1 and CDR2: NSQYPW and LRSPGD (reference sequence).

This clone has only a few counts. Gene labels here are mouse ones. The read terminates 4 residues before the CDR3 end, so the remaining end is supplied by the germline J gene. The chain carries TRBV5 and TRBJ2-1; 11 positions match TRBD1. Germline V gene data show CDR1 as LGHNA and CDR2 as YNLKQL (reference sequence). The CDR3 is made up of 19 amino acids. V shed 1 base and J 1 base; nucleotides not matched to a gene: 9. The sequenced CDR3 bases are TGTGCCAGCAGCCAAGGAAGGACAGGGGGCGCCAGGAACTATGCT. Translated: CASSQGRTGGARNYA. The entire CDR3 protein reads CASSQGRTGGARNYAEQFF.

In the case of this clone: Gene names and germline match the mouse. The read is 4 residues too short to cover the CDR3 end, so that end is filled in from the germline J gene. The sample has other DNA sequences that encode this CDR3 too. The J gene is TRBJ2-5, the V gene TRBV5; possible D gene TRBD2, 7 bases. The germline V and J ends were trimmed by 1 base and 2 bases, with 10 bases remaining between them. Germline assignment: CDR1 LGHNA and CDR2 YNLKQL (reference sequence). This CDR3 spans 15 amino acids. CDR3 bases read: TGTGCCAGCAGCCAAGTTGGGGGGCGCCAAGAC. This sequence encodes CASSQVGGRQD. The complete CDR3 reads CASSQVGGRQDTQYF.

This clone appeared a few times. Mouse gene names apply. The read ends 4 residues before the CDR3 terminus; that terminus is restored from the germline J gene. This chain uses TRBV13-3 with TRBJ2-7; weak D call: TRBD1 (6 bases). Trimming removed 4 bases at V and 0 bases at J, with 14 bases between. The CDR3 contains 15 residues. Looked up from germline, CDR1 is NNHDY and CDR2 is SYVADS. The CDR3 protein is CASSSPPGDSYEQYF. CDR3 bases read: TGTGCCAGCAGTTCCCCCCCAGGGGACTCCTAT.

This clone has a handful of counts. Each gene name is a mouse one. Read sequence stops 4 residues before the CDR3 end, and the germline J gene provides the missing end. The chain couples TRBV5 to TRBJ2-1, with TRBD2 identical over 12 bases. The trim removed 5 bases at V and 3 bases at J, leaving 5 bases unmatched. CDR3 length: 16 amino acids. Germline values: CDR1 LGHNA, CDR2 YNLKQL (reference sequence). Here the CDR3 reads CASSSRLGGRYAEQFF. CDR3 DNA, as far as it was read: TGTGCCAGCAGCTCTCGACTGGGGGGGCGCTATGCT.

This clone was counted between two and nine times. Here the gene names and germline are mouse. From the germline J gene comes the end of the CDR3, since the read stops 4 residues before it. This specimen includes other DNA sequences encoding the same CDR3. The chain uses TRBV1 and TRBJ2-3; D may be TRBD1 (6 bases). The CDR3 runs 15 residues. In germline, CDR1 is NSQYPW, CDR2 LRSPGD (reference sequence). V lost 3 bases and J 0 bases, leaving 10 bases between the germline ends. This CDR3 is CTCSAQGSSAETLYF. Partial CDR3 DNA: TGCACCTGCAGTGCCCAGGGGTCTAGTGCAGAA.

This clone was observed a few times. Gene labels here are mouse ones. The read terminates 4 residues ahead of where the CDR3 ends, so the germline J gene completes it. Other DNA sequences in this sample translate to the same CDR3. V gene TRBV13-3 combines with J gene TRBJ1-2, with TRBD1 as a possible D gene (5 bases). In germline, CDR1 is NNHDY, CDR2 SYVADS. CDR3 length equals 12 residues. Between the trimmed V and J ends, which lost 4 bases and 4 bases, there was a span of 8 bases. The CDR3 loop is CASSQGGSDYTF. CDR3 bases read: TGTGCCAGCAGTCAGGGAGGCTCC.

Comments on this clone: Gene names follow the mouse nomenclature. The read halts 4 residues ahead of the CDR3 end, with the missing end drawn from the germline J gene. The same CDR3 is also encoded by other DNA sequences in this sample. V and J are TRBV1 and TRBJ2-3, with 9 positions matching TRBD1. The CDR3 has 15 residues. Germline loops: CDR1 NSQYPW, CDR2 LRSPGD (reference sequence). Germline trimming cut 3 bases from V and 1 base from J; bases unmatched to any gene: 2. The CDR3 DNA, read in part, is TGCACCTGCAGTGCGCGGGACAGGGGTGCAGAA. Its protein product is CTCSARDRGAE. The full CDR3 reads CTCSARDRGAETLYF.

Details on this clone: Genes here carry mouse names. The CDR3 goes on 4 residues after the read ends, and that part is filled in from the germline J gene. The chain carries TRBV13-1 and TRBJ2-5; 11 nucleotides match TRBD2. The V gene's germline CDR1 is NSHNY and CDR2 SYGAGN. CDR3 length: 15 residues. The CDR3 is CASSGPGLGEDTQYF. The part of the CDR3 DNA that was read is TGTGCCAGCAGTGGGCCGGGACTGGGGGAAGAC.

As to this clone: Mouse names are used for the genes. From the germline J gene comes the end of the CDR3, since the read stops 4 residues before it. Distinct nucleotide sequences in the sample also encode this CDR3. This sequence joins TRBV1 and TRBJ2-7, with 7 bases lining up with TRBD1. The CDR3 loop spans 13 amino acids. J lost 0 bases, V lost 6 bases, and 2 bases had no gene match. CDR1 NSQYPW and CDR2 LRSPGD come from the germline V gene (reference sequence). The CDR3 bases that were read are TGCACCTGCAGGGGGGACAGCTCCTAT. This encodes CTCRGDSSY. The complete CDR3 protein is CTCRGDSSYEQYF. Complete variable domain (other parts from reference TRBV1 and TRBJ2-7): VTLLEQNPRWRLVPRGQAVNLRCILKNSQYPWMSWYQQDLQKQLQWLFTLRSPGDKEVKSLPGADYLATRVTDTELRLQVANMSQGRTLYCTCRGDSSYEQYFGPGTRLTVL.

This clone has a handful of counts. Genes and germline are mouse. The read gets to within 4 residues of the CDR3 end, and the germline J gene fills in the rest. The V gene is TRBV29, the J gene TRBJ2-3; 8 nucleotides match TRBD2. The CDR3 has 15 amino acids. The germline CDR1 and CDR2 sequences are MSHET and SYDVDS. After removal of 6 bases from V and 0 bases from J, the junction contained 5 bases not matched to a gene. CDR3 region: CASRTGVSSAETLYF. CDR3 DNA, as far as it was read: TGTGCTAGCAGGACTGGGGTCTCTAGTGCAGAA.

This clone has a handful of counts. Gene and germline names: mouse. The missing CDR3 end, 4 residues past where the read stops, is filled in from the germline J gene. The chain uses TRBV19 and TRBJ2-1, with D possibly being TRBD1 (6 bases). The CDR3 length is 15 residues. The germline V gene has CDR1 FNHDT and CDR2 SITEND (reference sequence). V was clipped by 5 bases and J by 0 bases, with 12 bases between them. The CDR3 reads CASRAPGHNYAEQFF. The covered CDR3 bases are TGTGCCAGCAGGGCCCCGGGACATAACTATGCT.

This clone was counted only a few times. The germline and genes are mouse ones. The read falls 4 residues short of the CDR3 end, and the missing part is taken from the germline J gene. V and J are TRBV13-3 and TRBJ2-1, with no clear D. V was pared by 1 base and J by 0 bases, with 5 bases between. The CDR3 contains 14 residues. From germline, CDR1 is NNHDY and CDR2 SYVADS. Partial CDR3 DNA: TGTGCCAGCAGTGATAACACTAACTATGCT. Its protein is CASSDNTNYA. The whole CDR3 protein reads CASSDNTNYAEQFF.

This clone was seen only a few times. Mouse gene names apply. The read comes to an end 4 residues before the CDR3 does, leaving the germline J gene to fill in the end. The chain employs TRBV19 and TRBJ2-5, with D unclear. The V gene lost 3 bases and the J gene lost 2 bases, with 7 bases spanning the gap. CDR3 length equals 13 residues. Germline V gene lookup returns CDR1 FNHDT and CDR2 SITEND (reference sequence). The sequenced part of the CDR3 DNA is TGTGCCAGCAGTAGCTCCAGCCAAGAC. Translation gives CASSSSSQD. The entire CDR3 sequence reads CASSSSSQDTQYF.

On this clone: The genes are named according to mouse. The read halts 4 residues ahead of the CDR3 end, with the missing end drawn from the germline J gene. J is TRBJ1-1 and V is TRBV19, with 8 bases aligning to TRBD1. This CDR3 is built from 15 residues. The V segment lost 2 bases and the J segment 1 base; nucleotides outside the gene matches: 4. From germline, CDR1 is FNHDT and CDR2 SITEND (reference sequence). The chain's CDR3 is CASSIPTGVNTEVFF. CDR3 DNA, as far as it was read: TGTGCCAGCAGTATCCCGACAGGGGTAAACACA.

This clone has only a few counts. Here the gene names and germline are mouse. The CDR3 is cut off 3 residues early in the read; its end comes from the germline J gene. This sequence joins TRBV19 and TRBJ1-6; D is unclear. TRBJ1-6 is placed among ORFs of uncertain function. The CDR3 consists of 14 residues. Germline values: CDR1 FNHDT, CDR2 SITEND (reference sequence). Trimming removed 3 bases at V and 3 bases at J, with 7 bases between. The sequenced CDR3 bases are TGTGCCAGCAGTAGGGGAGTCTATAATTCGCCC. Translating it yields CASSRGVYNSP. The CDR3 as a whole reads CASSRGVYNSPLYF.

As concerns this clone: Mouse names are used for the genes. The sequenced fragment ends 4 residues before the CDR3 boundary, so the rest is inferred from the germline J gene. V gene TRBV5 combines with J gene TRBJ2-2; D possibly corresponds to TRBD2 (5 bases). V was trimmed by 0 bases and J by 3 bases, leaving 5 bases between them. Germline V lookup: CDR1 LGHNA, CDR2 YNLKQL (reference sequence). This CDR3 is built from 14 residues. CDR3 bases read: TGTGCCAGCAGCCAAGATGGGGACACCGGG. This sequence encodes CASSQDGDTG. The full CDR3 protein is CASSQDGDTGQLYF.

Turning to this clone: Here the gene names and germline are mouse. The CDR3 end lies 4 residues beyond the end of the read and is filled in from the germline J gene. The chain uses TRBV13-1 and TRBJ2-3; the D is unclear. Per the germline V gene, CDR1 is NSHNY and CDR2 is SYGAGN. V was trimmed by 7 bases and J by 1 base, leaving 10 bases between them. The CDR3 length is 13 residues. The CDR3 protein is CASSTEGAETLYF. The CDR3 bases that were read are TGTGCCAGCTCAACTGAGGGTGCAGAA.

This clone was detected many times. Gene names are mouse gene names. The read halts 4 residues ahead of the CDR3 end, with the missing end drawn from the germline J gene. Other DNA sequences in this sample translate to the same CDR3. The chain links TRBV1 to TRBJ2-7, with a weak D call TRBD1 (5 bases). Germline V gene sequence: CDR1 NSQYPW, CDR2 LRSPGD (reference sequence). The CDR3 loop spans 12 amino acids. The CDR3 DNA, read in part, is TGCACCTGCAGCGCTGACAGATAT. Protein: CTCSADRY. The full CDR3 protein reads CTCSADRYEQYF.

About this clone: Here the gene names and germline are mouse. The read falls 4 residues short of the CDR3 end, and the missing part is taken from the germline J gene. Other nucleotide sequences from this sample produce the same CDR3. The V gene is TRBV5, the J gene TRBJ2-7; TRBD2 might be the D (6 bases). The CDR3 is 12 amino acids. CDR1 and CDR2 (germline): LGHNA, YNLKQL (reference sequence). The CDR3 reads CASSQGGYEQYF. The covered CDR3 bases are TGTGCCAGCAGCCAGGGGGGTTAT.

This clone has a handful of counts. Any gene name here is a mouse gene name. The sequence runs out 4 residues before the end of the CDR3; the remainder is reconstructed from the germline J gene. This sample also contains other DNA sequences that code for the same CDR3. The chain recombines TRBV13-1 with TRBJ2-7; 11 nucleotides align to TRBD2. Germline CDR1 is NSHNY and CDR2 is SYGAGN. The CDR3 extends over 14 amino acids. CDR3 bases read: TGTGCCAGCAGTGGCGGACTGGGGGGTTAT. Translation: CASSGGLGGY. The complete CDR3 protein is CASSGGLGGYEQYF.

There are a few counts of this clone. The genes and germline here are from mouse. The DNA ends 4 residues before the CDR3 does, and the rest of the CDR3 is filled in from the germline J gene. This CDR3 is also generated by other DNA sequences in the sample. The rearrangement joins TRBV19 to TRBJ1-1; 9 bases line up with TRBD1. Germline assignment: CDR1 FNHDT and CDR2 SITEND (reference sequence). The CDR3 contains 14 residues. V lost 5 bases, J lost 1 base, and 3 bases stayed unmatched. The CDR3 region is CASSLQGANTEVFF. CDR3 bases read: TGTGCCAGCAGCCTACAGGGGGCGAACACA.

To note about this clone: Germline and genes: mouse. The CDR3 end is not reached by the read, which stops 4 residues before it; the germline J gene fills it in. V and J are TRBV31 and TRBJ2-2; 8 bases are shared with TRBD2. The CDR3 runs to 13 residues. Germline V CDR1 and CDR2: GKSSPN, SITVG. The V segment lost 6 bases and the J segment 1 base; nucleotides outside the gene matches: 1. The CDR3 sequence is CACGLGNTGQLYF. The part of the CDR3 DNA that was read is TGTGCCTGTGGACTGGGAAACACCGGG. Combining the CDR3 with reference TRBV31 and TRBJ2-2 gives the whole variable domain AQTIHQWPVAEIKAVGSPLSLGCTIKGKSSPNLYWYWQATGGTLQQLFYSITVGQVESVVQLNLSASRPKDDQFILSTEKLLLSHSGFYLCACGLGNTGQLYFGEGSKLTVL.

Details on this clone: Gene names refer to mouse genes. The read ends 4 residues early relative to the CDR3; the germline J gene fills the gap. The genes are TRBV1 and TRBJ2-4; TRBD1 is a possible D gene (5 bases). Per the germline V gene, CDR1 is NSQYPW and CDR2 is LRSPGD (reference sequence). V was cut by 6 bases and J by 0 bases, with 7 bases left in between. There are 13 residues in the CDR3. The CDR3 DNA, read in part, is TGCACCTGCAGGCAGGGTAGTCAAAAC. It codes for CTCRQGSQN. The complete CDR3 protein is CTCRQGSQNTLYF.

Worth noting for this clone: The germline and genes are mouse ones. The read gets to within 4 residues of the CDR3 end, and the germline J gene fills in the rest. The rearrangement uses TRBV13-1 and TRBJ2-7, with TRBD2 identical over 8 bases. The CDR3 has 14 residues. Per germline, CDR1 NSHNY and CDR2 SYGAGN. The CDR3 sequence is CASSDLLGGYEQYF. The DNA read from the CDR3 is TGTGCCAGCAGTGATCTCCTGGGGGGATAT.

To note about this clone: Germline and genes: mouse. The read ends 4 residues early relative to the CDR3; the germline J gene fills the gap. The chain combines TRBV13-1 with TRBJ2-1, with 9 bases fitting TRBD2. With 2 bases clipped from V and 0 bases from J, the junction kept 3 bases outside the gene matches. Germline lookup yields CDR1 NSHNY and CDR2 SYGAGN. This CDR3 comprises 16 residues. The part of the CDR3 DNA that was read is TGTGCCAGCAGTGACTGGGGGGGTTATAACTATGCT. Encoded protein: CASSDWGGYNYA. The whole CDR3 region reads CASSDWGGYNYAEQFF.

On this clone itself: The gene symbols are mouse symbols. Read data end 4 residues before the CDR3 end; the end is taken from the germline J gene. V gene TRBV13-2 combines with J gene TRBJ1-2, with 7 bases aligning to TRBD1. The CDR3 has 15 residues. The junction had 6 bases not matched to a gene; V was cut back by 3 bases and J by 1 base. Germline lookup yields CDR1 NNHNN and CDR2 SYGAGS (reference sequence). The covered CDR3 bases are TGTGCCAGCGGTGGTCTCAGGGGGGTAAACTCC. Its translation is CASGGLRGVNS. The whole CDR3 sequence reads CASGGLRGVNSDYTF.